The following is a T cell receptor beta chain sequence with its context. What it recognizes is unknown. The data originate from a study of identifying expanded T cells in peripheral blood. Study-level findings and limits: Across healthy donors, higher total template counts meant significantly greater roughly 2-week count variance.

Clones were read by immunoSEQ multiplex PCR, and TCRdb kept only the in-frame ones, dropping some. The profile shows 95,000 to 150,000 clones, more than 80% of them singletons. This CDR3 region has 14 residues. Unmatched junction bases numbered 4, after V lost 6 bases and J lost 0 bases. Germline assignment: CDR1 SEHNR and CDR2 FQNEAQ (reference sequence). The rearrangement links TRBV7-9 to TRBJ1-1, with 7 bases identical to TRBD1. The sequence was collected from a person aged 18 to 70 in good health. Sequenced material: blood. This CDR3 reads CASSLDRLNTEAFF. The CDR3 DNA reads as TGTGCCAGCAGTCTGGACAGGTTGAACACTGAAGCTTTCTTT. Supplemented by reference TRBV7-9 and TRBJ1-1, the full variable domain reads DTGVSQNPRHKITKRGQNVTFRCDPISEHNRLYWYRQTLGQGPEFLTYFQNEAQLEKSRLLSDRFSAERPKGSFSTLEIQRTEQGDSAMYLCASSLDRLNTEAFFGQGTRLTVV.